This TCR beta chain appears in the sequencing data of a study of T cell responses to AZD1222 COVID-19 vaccine. General study results and limits: Baseline testing showed seropositivity in only 6 or 7 AZD1222 recipients. White British ancestry dominated among donors, who included more females, and clonal diversity was possibly underestimated.

Turning to this clone: Its specificity is unknown.

TCRdb keeps only in-frame clones here, not all; method: immunoSEQ multiplex PCR. The repertoire holds 80,000 or so clones, with 75% to 95% as singletons. CDR1 SSHAT and CDR2 FNYEAQ come from the germline V gene (reference sequence). V lost 5 bases and J lost 1, with 11 bases in between. This CDR3 is built from 14 residues. This material consisted of peripheral blood, taken on day 0 of MenACWY control vaccination. This chain connects TRBV7-7 to TRBJ1-1; no definite D call. The source is an adult in good health. CDR3 nucleotide sequence: TGTGCCAGCAGCCCTTTAGGTGGGAACACTGAAGCTTTCTTT. Protein product: CASSPLGGNTEAFF.